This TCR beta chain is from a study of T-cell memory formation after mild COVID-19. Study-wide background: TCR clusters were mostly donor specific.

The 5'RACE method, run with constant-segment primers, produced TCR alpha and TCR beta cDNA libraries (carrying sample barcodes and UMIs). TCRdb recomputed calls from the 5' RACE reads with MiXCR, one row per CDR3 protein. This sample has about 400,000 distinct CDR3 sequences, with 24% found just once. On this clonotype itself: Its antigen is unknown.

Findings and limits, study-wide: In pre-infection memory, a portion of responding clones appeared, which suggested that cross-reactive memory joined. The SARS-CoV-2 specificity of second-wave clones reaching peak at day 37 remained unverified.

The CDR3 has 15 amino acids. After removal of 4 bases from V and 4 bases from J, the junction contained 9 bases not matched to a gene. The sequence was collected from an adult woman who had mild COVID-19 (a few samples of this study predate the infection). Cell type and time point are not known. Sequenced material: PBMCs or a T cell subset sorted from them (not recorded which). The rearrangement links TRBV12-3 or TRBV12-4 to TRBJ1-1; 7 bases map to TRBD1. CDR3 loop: CASSSQGGYGTEAFF. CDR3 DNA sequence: TGTGCCAGCAGTTCTCAGGGGGGGTATGGCACTGAAGCTTTCTTT.